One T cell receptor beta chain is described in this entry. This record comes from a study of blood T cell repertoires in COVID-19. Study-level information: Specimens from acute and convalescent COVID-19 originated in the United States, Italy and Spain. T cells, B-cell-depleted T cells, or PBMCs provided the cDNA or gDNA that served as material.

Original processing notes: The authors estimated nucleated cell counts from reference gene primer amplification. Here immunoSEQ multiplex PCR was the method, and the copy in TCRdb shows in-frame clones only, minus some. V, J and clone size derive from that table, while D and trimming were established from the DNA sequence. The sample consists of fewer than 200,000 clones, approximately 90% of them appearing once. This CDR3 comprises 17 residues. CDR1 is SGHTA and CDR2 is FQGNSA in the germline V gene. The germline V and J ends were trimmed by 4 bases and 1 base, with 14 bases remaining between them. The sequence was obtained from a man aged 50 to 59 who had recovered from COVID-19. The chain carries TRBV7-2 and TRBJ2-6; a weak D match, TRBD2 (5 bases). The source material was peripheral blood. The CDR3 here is CASSSRSGFSGANVLTF. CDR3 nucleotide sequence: TGTGCCAGCAGCTCCAGATCGGGGTTTTCTGGGGCCAACGTCCTGACTTTC.